This T cell receptor (beta chain) was recovered during a study of CD8 T cells in ankylosing spondylitis. V lost 5 bases and J lost 4, with 12 bases in between. The CDR3 sequence is 13 residues long. Germline-derived CDR1 and CDR2 are SGHRS and YFSETQ. Library preparation for TCR beta used quantitative 5'-RACE with molecular barcodes. From the 5' RACE reads, TCRdb called clonotypes with MiXCR, one entry per CDR3 protein. This table holds hundreds of thousands of distinct CDR3 sequences, approximately 12% found once. This clonotype was detected only a few times. The target antigen is unknown. Study-wide results and caveats: Within peripheral blood, clones linked to disease were CD8+ and relatively rare. It appeared that ankylosing spondylitis blood was characterized by a TCR beta motif of roughly 8 highly homologous variants. Certain motif variants had earlier been reported in reactive arthritis synovial fluid and blood. Clones tied to disease were said to be significantly enriched in matched ankylosing spondylitis synovial fluid.

This rearrangement joins TRBV5-1 to TRBJ2-5; TRBD1 is a possible D gene (5 bases). The sequenced sample was blood, either unsorted or a sorted T cell fraction (not recorded which). The receptor comes from a male donor with ankylosing spondylitis. In DNA, the CDR3 is TGCGCCAGCAGGCCGACAGTGAGAGAGACCCAGTACTTC. Protein product: CASRPTVRETQYF.